The 17 T cell receptor beta chains given below trace back to one sample, sequenced in a study of T cell repertoires in aging, cancer and after chemotherapy. Rearranged V-D-J TRB sequences were amplified with a mixed TRB-A/B primer pool. TCRdb redid the calling of the multiplex PCR reads with MiXCR, one entry per CDR3 protein. Among around 2,000 distinct CDR3 sequences, roughly 25% were seen once, and the ten largest hold 15% to 20%. The template was genomic DNA from peripheral blood, not RNA. The sample consisted of blood. These receptors were collected from a human donor with a solid tumor.

DNA for the CDR3: TGTGCCAGCACAACAGGGGGGACGACGGGGGAGCTGTTTTTT. Its translation: CASTTGGTTGELFF. The V and J genes are TRBV2 and TRBJ2-2, with 8 bases matching TRBD1. The CDR3 runs to 14 residues. Trimming at V came to 7 bases and at J to 8 bases, leaving 9 bases not matched to a gene. CDR1 and CDR2 (germline): SNHLY, FYNNEI.

The CDR3 coding sequence is TGTGCCAGCAGTTCCCGTAGCGTCTCCTACGAGCAGTACTTC. Its translation is CASSSRSVSYEQYF. The chain combines TRBV28 with TRBJ2-7; possibly TRBD2 for D (5 bases). Per germline, CDR1 MDHEN and CDR2 SYDVKM. The CDR3 extends over 14 amino acids. The V and J ends lost 4 bases and 0 bases respectively, with 10 bases between them.

The chain couples TRBV10-3 to TRBJ2-1; possibly TRBD2 for D (6 bases). Trimming cost V 0 bases and J 0 bases, with 18 bases left between them. CDR3 size: 19 residues. Germline loops: CDR1 ENHRY, CDR2 SYGVKD. CDR3 nucleotides: TGTGCCATCAGTGAGTCGACCCGGGGGTCCAAGAGCTCCTACAATGAGCAGTTCTTC. It is translated as CAISESTRGSKSSYNEQFF.

The chain joins TRBV19 to TRBJ2-2, with TRBD1 matching 10 bases. Germline V lookup: CDR1 LNHDA, CDR2 SQIVND (reference sequence). The junction had 7 bases not matched to a gene; V was cut back by 5 bases and J by 7 bases. This CDR3 contains 15 residues. CDR3 bases: TGTGCCAGTAGTCACCCGGGACAGGGGTTCGGGGAGCTGTTTTTT. It codes for CASSHPGQGFGELFF.

This clonotype ranks as medium-sized. This chain joins TRBV7-9 and TRBJ2-1; a possible D gene is TRBD1 (6 bases). CDR3 length: 13 residues. In germline, CDR1 is SEHNR, CDR2 FQNEAQ (reference sequence). V was pared by 2 bases and J by 15 bases, with 17 bases between. In nucleotides, the CDR3 is TGTGCCAGCAGCTTACCCCATAGACAGGATGCGTTCTTC. It codes for CASSLPHRQDAFF.

V and J are TRBV20-1 and TRBJ2-1; D is possibly TRBD2 (5 bases). In germline, CDR1 is DFQATT, CDR2 SNEGSKA (reference sequence). Trimming removed 2 bases at V and 6 bases at J, with 14 bases between. This CDR3 has 14 amino acids. CDR3 DNA sequence: TGCAGTGCTAGACTAGCCGGGCGTTCCAATGAGCAGTTCTTC. It encodes CSARLAGRSNEQFF.

By share, this clonotype counts as large. The rearrangement uses TRBV6-5 and TRBJ2-7, with 8 bases lining up with TRBD2. Per the germline V gene, CDR1 is MNHEY and CDR2 is SVGAGI. CDR3 length equals 15 residues. V lost 0 bases to trimming and J lost 2 bases; unmatched junction nucleotides: 3. CDR3 protein: CASSYSAGGPYEQYF. The CDR3 DNA reads as TGTGCCAGCAGTTACTCGGCGGGAGGCCCCTACGAGCAGTACTTC.

By its share, this clonotype is medium-sized. The gene calls are TRBV10-3 and TRBJ1-3; D gene ambiguous. V dropped 0 bases and J dropped 1 base, with 13 bases sitting between them. Germline V gene sequence: CDR1 ENHRY, CDR2 SYGVKD. The CDR3 runs to 17 residues. The CDR3: CAISESRLGISGNTIYF. The CDR3 DNA reads as TGTGCCATCAGTGAGTCCAGGCTGGGGATTTCTGGAAACACCATATATTTT.

The chain's CDR3 is CASGLVGDRGSYGYTF. CDR3 DNA sequence: TGTGCTAGTGGTTTGGTAGGGGACAGGGGAAGCTATGGCTACACCTTC. The chain has TRBV12-3 or TRBV12-4 and TRBJ1-2, with TRBD1 matching over 10 bases. This CDR3 spans 16 amino acids.

By proportion, this clonotype is medium-sized. This chain connects TRBV20-1 to TRBJ1-2; 7 nucleotides line up with TRBD1. This CDR3 spans 13 amino acids. V lost 6 bases and J lost 4; bases outside the gene matches: 8. CDR1 and CDR2 from the germline V gene are DFQATT and SNEGSKA (reference sequence). The CDR3 here is CSARTGSSYGYTF. For the CDR3, the DNA is TGCAGTGCACGGACAGGCTCATCCTATGGCTACACCTTC.

V gene TRBV10-1 combines with J gene TRBJ2-1; tentative D call: TRBD2 (5 bases). The V gene's germline CDR1 is WNHNN and CDR2 SYGVQD (reference sequence). Trimming took off 4 bases at V and 0 bases at J, with 10 bases between the two ends. The CDR3 has 15 amino acids. The CDR3 DNA follows: TGCGCCAGCAGTGGAGGACTCAGCTCCTACAATGAGCAGTTCTTC. Translating gives CASSGGLSSYNEQFF.

This clonotype was counted between two and nine times. This sequence joins TRBV20-1 and TRBJ2-5; TRBD2 matches 10 bases. Trimming took 0 bases from V and 7 from J; bases not matched to a gene: 5. The CDR3 has 14 amino acids. The germline V gene encodes CDR1 DFQATT and CDR2 SNEGSKA (reference sequence). DNA of the CDR3: TGCAGTGCTAGAGACCTAGCGGGGGTATTGACCCAGTACTTC. Translated: CSARDLAGVLTQYF.

This clonotype is judged medium-sized. The J gene is TRBJ1-4, the V gene TRBV4-2, with D maybe TRBD1 (5 bases). The CDR3 loop spans 14 amino acids. Trimming took 4 bases from V and 4 from J, leaving 10 bases between them. Germline CDR1 reads LGHNA; CDR2 reads YNFKEQ. This chain's CDR3 is CASSPDRGNEKLFF. CDR3 nucleotide sequence: TGTGCCAGCAGCCCCGACAGAGGTAATGAAAAACTGTTTTTT.

Relative to its sample, this clonotype is medium-sized. The chain carries TRBV7-6 and TRBJ1-1; TRBD1 is a possible D gene (5 bases). CDR1 is SGHVS, CDR2 FNYEAQ, per germline. Between the trimmed V and J ends, which lost 8 bases and 3 bases, there was a span of 10 bases. CDR3 length: 12 amino acids. The CDR3 nucleotides are TGTGCCAGCCGGGACCCAGACACTGAAGCTTTCTTT. It translates to CASRDPDTEAFF.

By share, this clonotype ranks as medium-sized. The chain has TRBV12-3 or TRBV12-4 and TRBJ2-2; 8 bases agree with TRBD2. The CDR3 is 15 amino acids. J was trimmed by 3 bases and V by 6 bases; bases with no gene match: 6. CDR3 coding DNA: TGTGCCAGCAGCAGAACTAGCGGCGACACCGGGGAGCTGTTTTTT. Translation: CASSRTSGDTGELFF.

This clonotype is categorized as large. The V and J genes are TRBV19 and TRBJ2-1, with D uncertain. Germline V gives CDR1 LNHDA, CDR2 SQIVND (reference sequence). Trimming stripped 4 bases from V and 5 bases from J, with 9 bases between. The CDR3 has 13 amino acids. CDR3 sequence (DNA): TGTGCCAGTAGTAGATATGGGGACAATGAGCAGTTCTTC. Translated, it gives CASSRYGDNEQFF.

The chain links TRBV20-1 to TRBJ1-5; 7 bases fit TRBD1. The CDR3 length is 14 residues. Germline V gene data show CDR1 as DFQATT and CDR2 as SNEGSKA (reference sequence). With 4 bases clipped from V and 3 bases from J, the junction kept 6 bases outside the gene matches. CDR3 bases: TGCAGTGCTACCAGGGGACAGCTCAATCAGCCCCAGCATTTT. Its translation: CSATRGQLNQPQHF.